The next 32 T cell receptor beta chains were all read from a single sample in a study of T-cell memory formation after mild COVID-19. Via MiXCR, TCRdb re-called the 5' RACE reads, giving one row per CDR3 protein. The table includes fewer than 550,000 distinct CDR3 sequences, 15% to 25% detected once. What was sequenced was PBMCs or a T cell subset sorted from them (not recorded which). Source of these receptors: an adult woman who had mild COVID-19 (a few samples of this study predate the infection). Cell type and time point are not known.

This clonotype showed up just a few times. The chain links TRBV4-1 to TRBJ1-4, with D hard to call. The V gene lost 1 base and the J gene lost 8 bases, with 5 bases spanning the gap. Germline V lookup: CDR1 MGHRA, CDR2 YSYEKL. CDR3 length equals 12 residues. CDR3 nucleotides: TGCGCCAGCAGCCAAGTCAGAGAAAAACTGTTTTTT. Amino acid sequence: CASSQVREKLFF.

This clonotype occurred many times. The chain carries TRBV6-2 or TRBV6-3 and TRBJ2-3, with D possibly being TRBD2 (7 bases). The CDR3 runs 14 residues. Germline V gives CDR1 MNHEY, CDR2 SVGEGT. Between the trimmed V and J ends, which lost 2 bases and 6 bases, there was a span of 12 bases. The CDR3 bases are TGTGCCAGCAGTTACGGAGGGGGGGCGGATACGCAGTATTTT. This translates into CASSYGGGADTQYF.

V and J are TRBV2 and TRBJ2-2; TRBD1 or TRBD2 may be the D gene (5 bases each). Germline V gene lookup returns CDR1 SNHLY and CDR2 FYNNEI. Trimming took off 7 bases at V and 9 bases at J, with 12 bases between the two ends. The CDR3 runs to 12 residues. CDR3 bases: TGTGCCAGCAATTGGGGGAATCGGGAGCTGTTTTTT. It encodes CASNWGNRELFF.

There are many counts of this clonotype. This chain links TRBV4-2 with TRBJ2-1; 13 nucleotides align to TRBD2. CDR3 length: 15 amino acids. Germline loops: CDR1 LGHNA, CDR2 YNFKEQ. J lost 5 bases, V lost 4 bases, and 2 bases had no gene match. The CDR3 here is CASSPGTSGDNEQFF. In DNA, the CDR3 is TGTGCCAGCAGCCCGGGGACTAGCGGGGACAATGAGCAGTTCTTC.

The V call is TRBV5-1, the J call TRBJ2-1, with no clear D. CDR3 size: 15 residues. Germline V gene sequence: CDR1 SGHRS, CDR2 YFSETQ. Trimming shortened V by 3 bases and J by 6 bases, and 16 bases separated the two germline ends. The CDR3 DNA sequence: TGCGCCAGCAGCTCGGACGTAGGGAAGAGCAATGAGCAGTTCTTC. Translating gives CASSSDVGKSNEQFF.

As regards this clonotype: One end of the junction is discordant with germline, which a read error may explain. The J gene is TRBJ2-5, the V gene TRBV7-2; TRBD2 matches at 8 bases. Germline CDR1 and CDR2: SGHTA and FQGNSA. This CDR3 spans 15 amino acids. This chain's CDR3 is CASSLGSGLEETLYF. As DNA, the CDR3 is TGTGCCAGCAGCTTAGGGTCGGGACTAGAAGAGACCCTGTACTTC.

The rearrangement joins TRBV7-9 to TRBJ2-7; D gene uncertain. CDR3 length: 13 residues. Germline V gene lookup returns CDR1 SEHNR and CDR2 FQNEAQ (reference sequence). V was pared by 1 base and J by 5 bases, with 9 bases between. In DNA form, the CDR3 reads TGTGCCAGCAGCTTAGACGGGTGGGACGAGCAGTACTTC. It encodes CASSLDGWDEQYF.

This clonotype was counted a few times. The rearrangement uses TRBV20-1 and TRBJ1-6; D call uncertain. The germline gives CDR1 DFQATT, CDR2 SNEGSKA (reference sequence). The length of the CDR3 is 15 residues. V was clipped by 0 bases and J by 5 bases, with 11 bases between them. The CDR3 DNA reads as TGCAGTGCTAGAGATCTAGGCTTGGATAATTCACCCCTCCACTTT. This encodes CSARDLGLDNSPLHF.

This clonotype was observed a handful of times. J is TRBJ1-2 and V is TRBV12-3 or TRBV12-4; tentatively, D is TRBD1 (6 bases). Trimming stripped 8 bases from V and 4 bases from J, with 14 bases between. The CDR3 sequence is 13 residues long. The CDR3 loop is CASARGAGYGYTF. The CDR3, as DNA: TGTGCCAGCGCCCGGGGGGCCGGCTATGGCTACACCTTC.

This clonotype was counted only a few times. The chain couples TRBV18 to TRBJ2-7, with TRBD1 matching over 7 bases. The CDR3 is made up of 15 amino acids. Germline V lookup: CDR1 KGHSH, CDR2 LQKENI. V trimming: 7 bases; J trimming: 3 bases; junction bases outside the gene matches: 12. CDR3 sequence (DNA): TGTGCCAGCTTAGCAATACAGGGGAAAGGCTACGAGCAGTACTTC. This sequence encodes CASLAIQGKGYEQYF.

V usage is TRBV7-2 and J usage is TRBJ2-3; 8 nucleotides line up with TRBD1. Germline CDR1 is SGHTA and CDR2 is FQGNSA. Trimming removed 7 bases from V and 3 bases from J; junction bases left unmatched: 6. This CDR3 has 14 residues. DNA of the CDR3: TGTGCCAGCACCCGACAGGGGAGGACAGATACGCAGTATTTT. This translates into CASTRQGRTDTQYF. Full variable domain (rest looked up from reference TRBV7-2 and TRBJ2-3): GAGVSQSPSNKVTEKGKDVELRCDPISGHTALYWYRQSLGQGLEFLIYFQGNSAPDKSGLPSDRFSAERTGGSVSTLTIQRTQQEDSAVYLCASTRQGRTDTQYFGPGTRLTVL.

This clonotype came up a few times. This chain uses TRBV4-1 with TRBJ2-5; D is tentatively TRBD1 or TRBD2 (5 bases each). Trimming left V 4 bases short and J 5 bases short, with 14 bases between. This CDR3 is built from 14 residues. Germline V gene data show CDR1 as MGHRA and CDR2 as YSYEKL. The CDR3 region has the DNA TGCGCCAGCAGCCCGGGACCGACCACGGAGACCCAGTACTTC. Protein product: CASSPGPTTETQYF.

J is TRBJ2-3 and V is TRBV5-6; 8 nucleotides agree with TRBD2. From germline, CDR1 is SGHDT and CDR2 YYEEEE. V shed 1 base, J shed 2 bases, and the junction held 18 bases outside the gene matches. The CDR3 covers 20 residues. As DNA, the CDR3 is TGTGCCAGCAGCTTGATCGGTTTGTCACTAGCGGAGCGACTCACAGATACGCAGTATTTT. Translation gives CASSLIGLSLAERLTDTQYF. The full variable domain, its missing parts supplied by reference TRBV5-6 and TRBJ2-3, is DAGVTQSPTHLIKTRGQQVTLRCSPKSGHDTVSWYQQALGQGPQFIFQYYEEEERQRGNFPDRFSGHQFPNYSSELNVNALLLGDSALYLCASSLIGLSLAERLTDTQYFGPGTRLTVL.

Only a few counts were recorded for this clonotype. J is TRBJ1-1 and V is TRBV2, with 8 bases matching TRBD1. The CDR3 loop spans 15 amino acids. V trimming: 1 base; J trimming: 3 bases; junction bases outside the gene matches: 4. Germline V lookup: CDR1 SNHLY, CDR2 FYNNEI. CDR3 bases: TGTGCCAGCAGTGAAGGGGCCAGGGGGCACACTGAAGCTTTCTTT. It is translated as CASSEGARGHTEAFF.

J is TRBJ2-5 and V is TRBV10-2; TRBD2 matches at 8 bases. CDR1 and CDR2 (germline): WSHSY, SAAADI. The CDR3 runs to 15 residues. The J segment lost 5 bases and the V segment lost 5 bases, leaving 10 bases of the junction unmatched. The DNA of the CDR3 is TGCGCCAGCAGTCCGATTAGCGGGGTTGGTGAGACCCAGTACTTC. Its protein is CASSPISGVGETQYF.

This clonotype has more than one count but fewer than ten. This chain uses TRBV20-1 with TRBJ2-7; 7 bases fit TRBD2. The CDR3 runs to 16 residues. Germline V gives CDR1 DFQATT, CDR2 SNEGSKA (reference sequence). The ends lost 0 bases at V and 0 bases at J; junction bases unmatched: 8. The DNA of the CDR3 is TGCAGTGCTAGAGAGATCAGGCTAGCGGCCTCCTACGAGCAGTACTTC. Amino acid sequence: CSAREIRLAASYEQYF.

This chain joins TRBV6-5 and TRBJ2-1; D possibly corresponds to TRBD1 (5 bases). The CDR3 sequence is 12 residues long. The V end was cut by 0 bases, the J end by 15 bases, with 12 bases between. Germline lookup yields CDR1 MNHEY and CDR2 SVGAGI. The CDR3 nucleotides read TGTGCCAGCAGTTACTCGACAGAGAGCAGGTTCTTC. Its protein product is CASSYSTESRFF.

The rearrangement links TRBV7-7 to TRBJ2-3, with a tentative D call TRBD2 (5 bases). The CDR3 runs 15 residues. Germline lookup yields CDR1 SSHAT and CDR2 FNYEAQ (reference sequence). Trimming took 2 bases from V and 3 from J, leaving 12 bases between them. CDR3 protein: CASSLHGGGTDTQYF. The CDR3 nucleotides read TGTGCCAGCAGCTTACACGGAGGTGGGACAGATACGCAGTATTTT.

This clonotype came up a few times. This chain links TRBV9 with TRBJ2-6; 8 nucleotides line up with TRBD1. Trimming took 4 bases from V and 1 from J; bases not matched to a gene: 13. The CDR3 loop spans 19 amino acids. Looked up from germline, CDR1 is SGDLS and CDR2 is YYNGEE. The CDR3 bases are TGTGCCAGCAGCAACGGCCCCGGGACAGGCTCATCTGGGGCCAACGTCCTGACTTTC. This encodes CASSNGPGTGSSGANVLTF.

This chain joins TRBV19 and TRBJ2-3; TRBD2 matches 14 bases. Germline CDR1 is LNHDA and CDR2 is SQIVND (reference sequence). The CDR3 consists of 17 residues. V lost 4 bases to trimming and J lost 1 base; unmatched junction nucleotides: 4. The CDR3 coding sequence is TGTGCCAGTAGTAGTCTGGGACTAGCGGGAGGCACAGATACGCAGTATTTT. It translates to CASSSLGLAGGTDTQYF.

This chain links TRBV6-1 with TRBJ2-1, with D possibly matching TRBD2 (6 bases). The germline V gene encodes CDR1 MNHNS and CDR2 SASEGT. V shed 10 bases and J shed 7 bases, with 26 bases lying between them. This CDR3 spans 16 amino acids. As DNA, the CDR3 is TGTGCCACCCGTTGGGTTTCCGGGACCGGGGGAAATGAGCAGTTCTTC. It yields the protein CATRWVSGTGGNEQFF.

The chain carries TRBV20-1 and TRBJ1-2; possibly TRBD1 for D (5 bases). The CDR3 loop spans 12 amino acids. The germline V gene encodes CDR1 DFQATT and CDR2 SNEGSKA (reference sequence). Trimming stripped 7 bases from V and 8 bases from J, with 17 bases between. CDR3 DNA sequence: TGCAGTGGGACGGTACAGGAAAAAGGCTACACCTTC. Translation gives CSGTVQEKGYTF.

The chain recombines TRBV5-7 with TRBJ1-5; perhaps TRBD1 as D (5 bases). TRBV5-7 is an ORF, with its function uncertain. Trimming pared 4 bases from V and 6 bases from J, leaving 17 bases between. The CDR3 loop spans 15 amino acids. The CDR3 nucleotides are TGTGCCAGCAGCAACGGGACCTGGGGAAGTCAGCCCCAGCATTTT. This sequence encodes CASSNGTWGSQPQHF.

A few counts support this clonotype. The rearrangement joins TRBV7-2 to TRBJ1-1; TRBD1 is a possible D gene (5 bases). Germline CDR1 reads SGHTA; CDR2 reads FQGNSA. The CDR3 has 13 residues. V was trimmed by 5 bases and J by 10 bases, leaving 17 bases between them. CDR3 DNA sequence: TGTGCCAGCAGCCGCGACCGCGGCGGGGGAGCTTTCTTT. Encoded protein: CASSRDRGGGAFF.

The chain uses TRBV5-1 and TRBJ1-1; weak D call: TRBD1 (5 bases). In germline, CDR1 is SGHRS, CDR2 YFSETQ. The V end was cut by 5 bases, the J end by 2 bases, with 16 bases between. This CDR3 spans 15 amino acids. CDR3 in amino acids: CASSPSTVANTEAFF. CDR3 bases: TGCGCCAGCAGTCCGTCGACAGTGGCAAACACTGAAGCTTTCTTT.

This clonotype has more than one count but fewer than ten. The chain is built from TRBV11-2 and TRBJ2-1; no reliable D call. This CDR3 contains 13 residues. Trimming stripped 3 bases from V and 6 bases from J, with 9 bases between. Per the germline V gene, CDR1 is SGHAT and CDR2 is FQNNGV. The CDR3 region is CASSFLQANEQFF. In DNA, the CDR3 is TGTGCCAGCAGCTTTCTCCAGGCCAATGAGCAGTTCTTC.

The genes are TRBV24-1 and TRBJ2-1; 12 nucleotides align to TRBD2. Looked up from germline, CDR1 is KGHDR and CDR2 is SFDVKD. The CDR3 runs to 17 residues. V shed 4 bases and J 2 bases; nucleotides not matched to a gene: 5. The CDR3 nucleotides are TGTGCCACCAGTGAACCCCCTAGCGGGAGGGCCTACAATGAGCAGTTCTTC. It is translated as CATSEPPSGRAYNEQFF.

The genes are TRBV29-1 and TRBJ2-5, with 7 positions matching TRBD2. Per germline, CDR1 SQVTM and CDR2 ANQGSEA. This CDR3 comprises 13 residues. J lost 5 bases, V lost 6 bases, and 9 bases had no gene match. CDR3 in amino acids: CSVLRGGRETQYF. CDR3 nucleotides: TGCAGCGTCCTGCGCGGGGGTAGGGAGACCCAGTACTTC.

This clonotype occurred a few times. The chain uses TRBV5-1 and TRBJ1-1; D not resolved. The CDR3 sequence is 14 residues long. V was clipped by 4 bases and J by 4 bases, with 14 bases between them. Germline assignment: CDR1 SGHRS and CDR2 YFSETQ. The CDR3, as DNA: TGCGCCAGCAGCCCCCGGTGGGAGAGCACTGAAGCTTTCTTT. Translated: CASSPRWESTEAFF.

This clonotype has a handful of counts. This rearrangement joins TRBV4-1 to TRBJ1-1, with D tentatively TRBD1 (6 bases). The CDR3 extends over 15 amino acids. The germline gives CDR1 MGHRA, CDR2 YSYEKL. Deletions cut 6 bases from V and 1 base from J, with 15 bases between. The CDR3 bases are TGCGCCAGCAGTACTTGGCGGGGGCCGAACACTGAAGCTTTCTTT. Protein sequence: CASSTWRGPNTEAFF.

The chain couples TRBV3-1 to TRBJ2-4; no clear D gene. The CDR3 extends over 18 amino acids. Trimming cost V 9 bases and J 9 bases, with 33 bases left between them. Germline values: CDR1 LGHDT, CDR2 YNNKEL (reference sequence). In nucleotides, the CDR3 is TGTGCCAGTAGTTCCGGGCCATCAGGCTTTATGGCTCAGCGCATTCAGTACTTC. Protein product: CASSSGPSGFMAQRIQYF.

This chain connects TRBV5-1 to TRBJ2-5; D could derive from TRBD1 or TRBD2 (5 bases each). V shed 3 bases and J shed 3 bases, with 15 bases lying between them. CDR3 length equals 15 residues. Germline CDR1 SGHRS, CDR2 YFSETQ. The CDR3 region is CASSSEGRSEETQYF. Here the CDR3 DNA reads TGCGCCAGCAGCTCCGAGGGACGGTCGGAAGAGACCCAGTACTTC.